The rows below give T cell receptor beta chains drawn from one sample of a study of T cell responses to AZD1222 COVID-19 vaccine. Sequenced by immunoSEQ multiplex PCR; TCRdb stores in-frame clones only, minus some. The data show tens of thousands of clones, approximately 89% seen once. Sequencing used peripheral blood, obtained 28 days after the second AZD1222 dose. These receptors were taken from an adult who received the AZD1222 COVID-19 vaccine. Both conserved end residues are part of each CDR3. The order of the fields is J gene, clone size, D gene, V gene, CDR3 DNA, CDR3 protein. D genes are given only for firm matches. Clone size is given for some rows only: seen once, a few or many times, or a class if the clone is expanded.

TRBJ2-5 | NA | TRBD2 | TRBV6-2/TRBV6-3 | TGTGCCAGCAGTCGGCCTAGCGGGGGTCTGGAGACCCAGTACTTC | CASSRPSGGLETQYF
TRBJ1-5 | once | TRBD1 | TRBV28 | TGTGCCAGCAAGGAACAGGGGCAGCCCCAGCATTTT | CASKEQGQPQHF
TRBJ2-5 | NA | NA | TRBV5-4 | TGTGCCAGCAGCTTGGGGGCCCAAGAGACCCAGTACTTC | CASSLGAQETQYF
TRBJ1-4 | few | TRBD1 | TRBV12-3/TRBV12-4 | TGTGCCAGCACCTGGGACAGGGGTGAAAAACTGTTTTTT | CASTWDRGEKLFF
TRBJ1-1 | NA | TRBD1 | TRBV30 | TGTGCCTCCACAGGGGTTGGGAACACTGAAGCTTTCTTT | CASTGVGNTEAFF
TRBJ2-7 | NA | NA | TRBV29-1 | TGCAGCGTTGTGGGGGGCACTACTTACGAGCAGTACTTC | CSVVGGTTYEQYF
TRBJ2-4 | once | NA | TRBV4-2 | TGTGCCAGCAGCCAAGACCTAGCCAAAAACATTCAGTACTTC | CASSQDLAKNIQYF
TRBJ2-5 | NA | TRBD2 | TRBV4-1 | TGCGCCAGCAGCCAAGAAACTAGCGGGAGGGCTCGAGAGACCCAGTACTTC | CASSQETSGRARETQYF
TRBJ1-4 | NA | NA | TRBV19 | TGTGCCAGTAGTAAAGGGGAGACTAATGAAAAACTGTTTTTT | CASSKGETNEKLFF
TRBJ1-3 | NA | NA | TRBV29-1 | TGCAGCGTTGTTGGCTCTGGAAACACCATATATTTT | CSVVGSGNTIYF
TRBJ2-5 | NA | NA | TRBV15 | TGTGCCACCAGCAGCATCGAGACCCAGTACTTC | CATSSIETQYF
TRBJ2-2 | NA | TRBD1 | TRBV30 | TGTGCCTGGTCTAGACAGGGGGCAACATCGAACACCGGGGAGCTGTTTTTT | CAWSRQGATSNTGELFF
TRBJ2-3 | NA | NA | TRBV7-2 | TGTGCCAGCAGCTTAGCGGCGTTGGGCACAGATACGCAGTATTTT | CASSLAALGTDTQYF
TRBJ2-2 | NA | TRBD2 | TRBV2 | TGTGCCAGCGGGGGGGACGGGATTAACACCGGGGAGCTGTTTTTT | CASGGDGINTGELFF
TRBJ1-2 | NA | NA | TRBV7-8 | TGTGCCAGCAGCCAACTTAACGGACAGACCTATGGCTACACCTTC | CASSQLNGQTYGYTF
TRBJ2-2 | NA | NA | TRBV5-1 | TGCGCCAGCAGCTTTGATAGCAACACCGGGGAGCTGTTTTTT | CASSFDSNTGELFF
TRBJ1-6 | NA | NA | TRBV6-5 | TGTGCCAGCAGGGATAATTCACCCCTCCACTTT | CASRDNSPLHF
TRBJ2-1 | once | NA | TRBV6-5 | TGTGCCAGCAGTTACGGTGGGTCCGATGAGCAGTTCTTC | CASSYGGSDEQFF
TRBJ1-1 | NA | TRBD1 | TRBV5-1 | TGCGCCAGCAGATCGGGACAGGGGATGGGGAACACTGAAGCTTTCTTT | CASRSGQGMGNTEAFF
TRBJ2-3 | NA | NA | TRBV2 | TGTGCCAGCACCCTCAATATGGTGGGAGGTGGCACAGATACGCAGTATTTT | CASTLNMVGGGTDTQYF
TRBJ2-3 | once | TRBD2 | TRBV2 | TGTGCCAGCAGTCGACTAGCGGGAGGCTTCACAGATACGCAGTATTTT | CASSRLAGGFTDTQYF
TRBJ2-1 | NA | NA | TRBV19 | TGTGCCAGTACCCGAAGTCGTTACAATGAGCAGTTCTTC | CASTRSRYNEQFF
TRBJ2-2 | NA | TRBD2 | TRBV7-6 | TGTGCCAGCAGCCAAGGACTAGCGGGAGTCGCCGGGGAGCTGTTTTTT | CASSQGLAGVAGELFF
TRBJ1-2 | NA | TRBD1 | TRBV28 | TGTGCCACTTTCTCGGCGGGACAGATCTATGGCTACACCTTC | CATFSAGQIYGYTF
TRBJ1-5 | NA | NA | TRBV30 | TGTGCCTGGAGTTATCGAGGGCCCCAGCATTTT | CAWSYRGPQHF
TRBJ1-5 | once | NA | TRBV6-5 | TGTGCCAGCTCGACGACGAGCAATCAGCCCCAGCATTTT | CASSTTSNQPQHF
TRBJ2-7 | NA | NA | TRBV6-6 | TGTGCCAGCAGTACACAGCCCTCCTACGAGCAGTACTTC | CASSTQPSYEQYF
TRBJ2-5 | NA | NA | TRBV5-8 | TGTGCCAGCAGCTTGGCCCCTTGGGGGAGAGAGACCCAGTACTTC | CASSLAPWGRETQYF
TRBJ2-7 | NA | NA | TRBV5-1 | TGCGCCAGCAGCTCACAGGGTTCCTCCTACGAGCAGTACTTC | CASSSQGSSYEQYF